The TCR beta chain under discussion was sequenced for a study of tumor-infiltrating lymphocytes in oesophageal squamous cell carcinoma. There are many counts of this clonotype. The CDR3 is made up of 14 amino acids. The V gene lost 1 base and the J gene lost 1 base, with 8 bases spanning the gap. Germline V gene lookup returns CDR1 SGHRS and CDR2 YFSETQ. TCRdb re-analysed the PCR reads in MiXCR, keeping a single row per CDR3 protein. The sample includes about 17,000 distinct CDR3 sequences, about 51% of them seen just once. The TCR comes from a female donor with esophageal squamous cell carcinoma. The V and J genes are TRBV5-1 and TRBJ1-1; D remains unclear. Sequencing was done on a sample of normal esophageal tissue next to the tumor. CDR3 region: CASSLFNQNTEAFF. The CDR3 DNA reads as TGCGCCAGCAGCTTGTTCAACCAGAACACTGAAGCTTTCTTT. The complete variable domain, with remaining parts taken from reference TRBV5-1 and TRBJ1-1, reads KAGVTQTPRYLIKTRGQQVTLSCSPISGHRSVSWYQQTPGQGLQFLFEYFSETQRNKGNFPGRFSGRQFSNSRSEMNVSTLELGDSALYLCASSLFNQNTEAFFGQGTRLTVV.